Listed here are 8 T cell receptor beta chains from one sample, sequenced in a study of lymphopenia after photon versus proton radiotherapy. Sequencing used immunoSEQ multiplex PCR; TCRdb keeps in-frame clones, though not all of them. The sample consists of about 40,000 clones, more than 70% of them appearing once. The sample consisted of peripheral blood, taken from a patient treated with proton-based radiotherapy. All receptors derive from an older woman with pancreatic cancer. Some clones in this sample may be carry-over from other donors' samples.

V and J are TRBV9 and TRBJ2-3; the D gene is possibly TRBD2 (6 bases). V gave up 0 bases and J gave up 9 bases, with 20 bases separating them. The CDR3 sequence is 16 residues long. Germline CDR1 is SGDLS and CDR2 is YYNGEE. In nucleotides, the CDR3 is TGTGCCAGCAGCGTAGGGGCTAGCGCCGTCCCAAGGACGCAGTATTTT. Its protein product is CASSVGASAVPRTQYF.

The chain is built from TRBV10-2 and TRBJ2-7; TRBD2 might be the D (5 bases). This CDR3 has 14 amino acids. V was clipped by 6 bases and J by 2 bases, with 14 bases between them. Germline assignment: CDR1 WSHSY and CDR2 SAAADI. In DNA, the CDR3 is TGCGCCAGCAGCGACATCGGAGGAACCTACGAGCAGTACTTC. Residues: CASSDIGGTYEQYF.

The chain employs TRBV7-3 and TRBJ2-1; 8 bases agree with TRBD1. The length of the CDR3 is 17 residues. Germline CDR1 is SGHTA and CDR2 is FQGTGA. V dropped 0 bases and J dropped 6; count of bases not matched to a gene: 10. The CDR3 loop is CASSLTGRTQGANEQFF. CDR3 sequence (DNA): TGTGCCAGCAGCTTAACGGGACGGACGCAGGGGGCCAATGAGCAGTTCTTC.

In its sample, this clone was seen once. The chain carries TRBV7-6 and TRBJ2-1; 7 bases align to TRBD1. V gave up 5 bases and J gave up 6 bases; unmatched junction bases: 16. Germline loops: CDR1 SGHVS, CDR2 FNYEAQ. There are 17 residues in the CDR3. CDR3 sequence reads: CASSQEGQRWAGNEQFF. CDR3 sequence (DNA): TGTGCCAGCAGCCAAGAGGGACAGCGATGGGCGGGCAATGAGCAGTTCTTC.

The chain links TRBV29-1 to TRBJ2-2; 8 bases line up with TRBD1. V shed 7 bases and J 1 base; nucleotides not matched to a gene: 2. The CDR3 is 13 residues long. Germline CDR1 and CDR2: SQVTM and ANQGSEA. CDR3 nucleotide sequence: TGCAGCGCCGGGACAGGGAACACCGGGGAGCTGTTTTTT. Translating it yields CSAGTGNTGELFF.

The V gene is TRBV10-3, the J gene TRBJ2-1, with 12 bases that match TRBD2. Germline V gene lookup returns CDR1 ENHRY and CDR2 SYGVKD. Trimming took 5 bases from V and 3 from J; bases not matched to a gene: 5. This CDR3 has 16 amino acids. The CDR3: CAISSSGRGIYNEQFF. In nucleotides, the CDR3 is TGTGCCATCAGTTCTAGCGGGAGGGGGATCTACAATGAGCAGTTCTTC.

The chain has TRBV7-2 and TRBJ2-3; 7 nucleotides align to TRBD1. CDR1 is SGHTA and CDR2 is FQGNSA in the germline V gene. V lost 5 bases and J lost 1; bases outside the gene matches: 12. The CDR3 has 17 amino acids. The CDR3 protein is CASSPLRGTLGTDTQYF. The DNA for the CDR3 is TGTGCCAGCAGCCCTCTCAGGGGGACCCTCGGCACAGATACGCAGTATTTT.

The chain recombines TRBV30 with TRBJ2-7; TRBD2 aligns across 11 bases. The V and J ends lost 5 bases and 3 bases, in that order; junction bases with no gene match: 6. This CDR3 is 14 amino acids long. Per the germline V gene, CDR1 is GTSNPN and CDR2 is SVGIG (reference sequence). The CDR3 region is CAWVSGRAFYEQYF. As DNA, the CDR3 is TGTGCCTGGGTTAGCGGGAGGGCCTTCTACGAGCAGTACTTC.